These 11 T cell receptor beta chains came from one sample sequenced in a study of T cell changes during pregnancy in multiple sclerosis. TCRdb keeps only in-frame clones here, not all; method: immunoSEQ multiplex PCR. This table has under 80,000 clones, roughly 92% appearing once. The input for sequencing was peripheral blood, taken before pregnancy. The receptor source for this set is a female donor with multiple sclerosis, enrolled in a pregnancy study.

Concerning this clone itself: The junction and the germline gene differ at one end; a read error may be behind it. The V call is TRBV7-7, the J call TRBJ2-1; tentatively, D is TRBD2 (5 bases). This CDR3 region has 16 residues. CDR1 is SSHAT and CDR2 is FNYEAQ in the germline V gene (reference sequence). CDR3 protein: CASSLSPGFKDNEQFF. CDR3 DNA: TGTGCTAGCAGCTTAAGTCCGGGATTTAAAGACAATGAGCAGTTCTTC. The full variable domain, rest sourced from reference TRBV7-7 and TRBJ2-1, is GAGVSQSPRYKVTKRGQDVTLRCDPISSHATLYWYQQALGQGPEFLTYFNYEAQPDKSGLPSDRFSAERPEGSISTLTIQRTEQRDSAMYRCASSLSPGFKDNEQFFGPGTRLTVL.

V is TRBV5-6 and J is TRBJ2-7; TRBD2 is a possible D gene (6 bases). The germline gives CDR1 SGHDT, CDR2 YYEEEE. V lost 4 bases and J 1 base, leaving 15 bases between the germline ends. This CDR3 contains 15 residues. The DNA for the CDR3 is TGTGCCAGCAGCATAACGGGACTCGGATCCTACGAGCAGTACTTC. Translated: CASSITGLGSYEQYF.

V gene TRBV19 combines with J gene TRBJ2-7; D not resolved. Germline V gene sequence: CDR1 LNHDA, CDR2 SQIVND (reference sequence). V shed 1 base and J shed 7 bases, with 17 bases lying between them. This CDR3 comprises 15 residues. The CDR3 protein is CASSIAGEIPGEQYF. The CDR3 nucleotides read TGTGCCAGTAGTATAGCTGGAGAGATCCCTGGAGAGCAGTACTTC.

CDR3 residues: CASSQASGRANSYNEQFF. Here the CDR3 DNA reads TGCGCCAGCAGCCAAGCAAGCGGGAGGGCCAATTCCTACAATGAGCAGTTCTTC. This chain links TRBV4-1 with TRBJ2-1; 10 bases align to TRBD2. This CDR3 spans 18 amino acids. V was pared by 1 base and J by 1 base, with 7 bases of the junction left unmatched. CDR1 MGHRA and CDR2 YSYEKL come from the germline V gene.

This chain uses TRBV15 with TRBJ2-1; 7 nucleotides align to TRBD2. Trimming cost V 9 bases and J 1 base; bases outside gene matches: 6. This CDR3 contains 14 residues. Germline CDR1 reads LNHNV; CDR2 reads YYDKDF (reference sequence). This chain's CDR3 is CATSGGSSYNEQFF. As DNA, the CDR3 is TGTGCCACTTCTGGCGGGAGTTCCTACAATGAGCAGTTCTTC.

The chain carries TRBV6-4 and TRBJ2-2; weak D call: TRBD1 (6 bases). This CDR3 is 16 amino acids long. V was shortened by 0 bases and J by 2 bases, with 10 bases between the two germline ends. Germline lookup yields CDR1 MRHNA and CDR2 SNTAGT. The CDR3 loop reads CASSDSGTSNTGELFF. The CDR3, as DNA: TGTGCCAGCAGTGACTCTGGGACATCTAACACCGGGGAGCTGTTTTTT.

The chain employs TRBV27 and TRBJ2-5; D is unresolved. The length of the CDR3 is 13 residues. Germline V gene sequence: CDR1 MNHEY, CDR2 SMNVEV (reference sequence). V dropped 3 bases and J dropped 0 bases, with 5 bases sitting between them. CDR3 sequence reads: CASSFFHQETQYF. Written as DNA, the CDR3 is TGTGCCAGCAGTTTCTTCCACCAAGAGACCCAGTACTTC.

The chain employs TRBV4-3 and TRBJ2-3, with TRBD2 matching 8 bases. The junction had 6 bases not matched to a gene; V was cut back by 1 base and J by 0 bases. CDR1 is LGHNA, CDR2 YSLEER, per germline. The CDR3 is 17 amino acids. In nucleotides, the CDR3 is TGCGCCAGCAGCCAAGCGAGTAGCGGGGTTAGCACAGATACGCAGTATTTT. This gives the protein CASSQASSGVSTDTQYF.

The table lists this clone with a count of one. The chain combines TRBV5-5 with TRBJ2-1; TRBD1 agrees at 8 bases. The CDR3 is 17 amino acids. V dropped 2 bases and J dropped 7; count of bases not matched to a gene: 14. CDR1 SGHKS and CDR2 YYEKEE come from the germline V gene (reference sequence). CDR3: CASSFYTDRVVRNEQFF. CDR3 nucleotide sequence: TGTGCCAGCAGCTTCTACACGGACAGGGTTGTCCGGAATGAGCAGTTCTTC.

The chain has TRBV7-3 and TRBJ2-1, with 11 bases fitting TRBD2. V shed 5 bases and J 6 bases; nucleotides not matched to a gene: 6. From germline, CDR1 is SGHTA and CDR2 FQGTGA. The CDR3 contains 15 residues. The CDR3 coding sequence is TGTGCCAGCAGCGCTACTAGCGGGAGTTTCAATGAGCAGTTCTTC. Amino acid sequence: CASSATSGSFNEQFF.

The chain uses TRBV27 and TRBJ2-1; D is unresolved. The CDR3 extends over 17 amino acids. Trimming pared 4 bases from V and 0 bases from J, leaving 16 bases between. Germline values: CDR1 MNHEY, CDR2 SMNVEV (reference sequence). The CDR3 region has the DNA TGTGCCAGCAGTTCCCCCCAGACTTCAAGCTCCTACAATGAGCAGTTCTTC. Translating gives CASSSPQTSSSYNEQFF.